The 28 T cell receptor beta chains listed next were all sequenced from one sample in a study of shared clonotypes between healthy human individuals. The table came from immunoSEQ multiplex PCR; TCRdb's copy has only in-frame clones and leaves some out. Of a few million clones in the sample, approximately 93% were seen once. Source material: naive CD4+ T cells from PBMCs. This sample's subset: CD45RA+ positively selected. The receptors shown here come from a young man in good health. Some clones in this sample may be carry-over from other donors' samples.

This clone was seen a few times. In the same sample, other DNA sequences code for this CDR3. This rearrangement joins TRBV18 to TRBJ1-1; D not resolved. The CDR3 runs 13 residues. V gave up 3 bases and J gave up 3 bases, with 8 bases separating them. CDR1 and CDR2 (germline): KGHSH, LQKENI. CDR3 DNA: TGTGCCAGCTCACCGAGGGTTGACACTGAAGCTTTCTTT. This translates into CASSPRVDTEAFF.

This clone was recorded once. This chain connects TRBV5-1 to TRBJ2-1, with 8 bases lining up with TRBD2. The V segment lost 3 bases and the J segment 9 bases; nucleotides outside the gene matches: 11. CDR1 and CDR2 (germline): SGHRS, YFSETQ. The CDR3 consists of 15 residues. CDR3 bases: TGCGCCAGCAGCTCCGGGGGGGGAGCGGGAGTTGAGCAGTTCTTC. Translated: CASSSGGGAGVEQFF.

The chain links TRBV5-6 to TRBJ2-2, with TRBD1 matching 8 bases. CDR3 length: 14 amino acids. V lost 9 bases to trimming and J lost 3 bases; unmatched junction nucleotides: 7. Germline CDR1 reads SGHDT; CDR2 reads YYEEEE. CDR3 coding DNA: TGTGCCACACAACAGGGGGTGTACACCGGGGAGCTGTTTTTT. Translating gives CATQQGVYTGELFF. The full variable domain, rest sourced from reference TRBV5-6 and TRBJ2-2, is DAGVTQSPTHLIKTRGQQVTLRCSPKSGHDTVSWYQQALGQGPQFIFQYYEEEERQRGNFPDRFSGHQFPNYSSELNVNALLLGDSALYLCATQQGVYTGELFFGEGSRLTVL.

V usage is TRBV7-9 and J usage is TRBJ2-1; tentatively, D is TRBD2 (7 bases). V was pared by 6 bases and J by 2 bases, with 20 bases between. The germline V gene has CDR1 SEHNR and CDR2 FQNEAQ (reference sequence). The CDR3 loop spans 17 amino acids. CDR3 sequence: CASSQPSRGGPYNEQFF. The CDR3, as DNA: TGTGCCAGCAGTCAGCCCTCTAGGGGGGGGCCCTACAATGAGCAGTTCTTC.

The chain joins TRBV6-1 to TRBJ1-3, with no clear D. Looked up from germline, CDR1 is MNHNS and CDR2 is SASEGT. V shed 0 bases and J shed 2 bases, with 11 bases lying between them. This CDR3 contains 16 residues. CDR3 residues: CASSEAGLGAGNTIYF. The CDR3 DNA sequence: TGTGCCAGCAGTGAAGCAGGGCTGGGTGCTGGAAACACCATATATTTT.

The chain employs TRBV28 and TRBJ2-7; possibly TRBD1 or TRBD2 for D (6 bases each). The CDR3 consists of 14 residues. The germline V gene encodes CDR1 MDHEN and CDR2 SYDVKM. Trimming stripped 6 bases from V and 6 bases from J, with 18 bases between. The CDR3 DNA is TGTGCCAGCAGGGGGCAGGGGAGGAGGCGCGAGCAGTACTTC. Its translation: CASRGQGRRREQYF.

In regard to this clone: The sample has other DNA sequences that encode this CDR3 too. This sequence joins TRBV28 and TRBJ2-1; a weak D match, TRBD2 (6 bases). This CDR3 has 15 residues. The germline CDR1 and CDR2 sequences are MDHEN and SYDVKM. Trimming pared 6 bases from V and 0 bases from J, leaving 12 bases between. The CDR3 protein is CASSPSGGSYNEQFF. DNA for the CDR3: TGTGCCAGCAGCCCCTCCGGGGGCTCCTACAATGAGCAGTTCTTC.

The J gene is TRBJ2-7, the V gene TRBV2, with TRBD1 matching 9 bases. This CDR3 is 12 amino acids long. V gave up 2 bases and J gave up 12 bases; unmatched junction bases: 5. Germline CDR1 reads SNHLY; CDR2 reads FYNNEI. Here the CDR3 reads CASSERGQGGYF. The CDR3 nucleotides read TGTGCCAGCAGTGAAAGGGGACAGGGTGGGTACTTC.

V usage is TRBV4-1 and J usage is TRBJ2-1; 12 bases are a match to TRBD2. The CDR3 loop spans 18 amino acids. Trimming cost V 1 base and J 8 bases; bases outside gene matches: 12. Germline V gives CDR1 MGHRA, CDR2 YSYEKL. CDR3 nucleotides: TGCGCCAGCAGCCAAGGACTAGCGGGAGTACTAAGGGTGGATGAGCAGTTCTTC. Translating it yields CASSQGLAGVLRVDEQFF.

This chain links TRBV19 with TRBJ2-5; D gene unclear. Trimming took off 6 bases at V and 3 bases at J, with 8 bases between the two ends. Germline lookup yields CDR1 LNHDA and CDR2 SQIVND (reference sequence). The CDR3 contains 12 residues. CDR3 nucleotides: TGTGCCAGTAGCATCCGGGAAGAGACCCAGTACTTC. This gives the protein CASSIREETQYF.

The gene calls are TRBV9 and TRBJ2-1; maybe TRBD2 (5 bases). V lost 0 bases and J lost 1, with 8 bases in between. CDR1 is SGDLS, CDR2 YYNGEE, per germline. The CDR3 has 15 residues. As DNA, the CDR3 is TGTGCCAGCAGCGTAGTTGAGGGATCCTACAATGAGCAGTTCTTC. This gives the protein CASSVVEGSYNEQFF.

This chain connects TRBV7-2 to TRBJ2-6, with 11 bases identical to TRBD1. V trimming: 5 bases; J trimming: 1 base; junction bases outside the gene matches: 4. Germline CDR1 reads SGHTA; CDR2 reads FQGNSA. This CDR3 is 17 amino acids long. CDR3 loop: CASSLDRGRSGANVLTF. CDR3 sequence (DNA): TGTGCCAGCAGCCTGGACAGGGGGCGATCTGGGGCCAACGTCCTGACTTTC.

The rearrangement joins TRBV5-1 to TRBJ2-1, with 8 bases lining up with TRBD2. The length of the CDR3 is 13 residues. J lost 9 bases, V lost 2 bases, and 4 bases had no gene match. Germline CDR1 reads SGHRS; CDR2 reads YFSETQ. The CDR3 protein is CASSFSGNAEQFF. The CDR3 DNA is TGCGCCAGCAGCTTTAGCGGGAATGCTGAGCAGTTCTTC.

In this sample, this clone turned up once. The chain couples TRBV4-1 to TRBJ1-1, with a tentative D call TRBD1 (5 bases). V was pared by 1 base and J by 0 bases, with 15 bases between. CDR3 length: 17 amino acids. The germline V gene encodes CDR1 MGHRA and CDR2 YSYEKL. This CDR3 is CASSQGGRRVVNTEAFF. CDR3 nucleotide sequence: TGCGCCAGCAGCCAAGGGGGACGAAGGGTGGTGAACACTGAAGCTTTCTTT.

The chain links TRBV7-9 to TRBJ2-1; possibly TRBD2 for D (6 bases). Germline CDR1 and CDR2: SEHNR and FQNEAQ (reference sequence). Trimming took 2 bases from V and 5 from J, leaving 13 bases between them. This CDR3 has 15 amino acids. CDR3 protein: CASSLTRTKDNEQFF. The CDR3 bases are TGTGCCAGCAGCTTAACGAGGACTAAGGACAATGAGCAGTTCTTC.

The CDR3 nucleotides read TGTGCCAGCAGTACCGGGACACACGACACAGATACGCAGTATTTT. Encoded protein: CASSTGTHDTDTQYF. The chain has TRBV2 and TRBJ2-3; D might be TRBD1 (6 bases). CDR1 is SNHLY and CDR2 is FYNNEI in the germline V gene. Trimming cost V 5 bases and J 2 bases, with 14 bases left between them. This CDR3 comprises 15 residues.

The J gene is TRBJ2-7, the V gene TRBV11-3, with 11 bases identical to TRBD1. Unmatched junction bases numbered 6, after V lost 8 bases and J lost 0 bases. From germline, CDR1 is SGHNT and CDR2 YENEEA. The CDR3 sequence is 15 residues long. In nucleotides, the CDR3 is TGTGCCAGCGGACATGGGACAGGGGGCTCCTACGAGCAGTACTTC. Translated: CASGHGTGGSYEQYF.

The chain employs TRBV28 and TRBJ2-7; D is unclear. Trimming stripped 5 bases from V and 2 bases from J, with 16 bases between. This CDR3 is 15 amino acids long. Germline V gives CDR1 MDHEN, CDR2 SYDVKM. CDR3 region: CASSVFLAAPYEQYF. The CDR3 bases are TGTGCCAGCAGTGTTTTTTTGGCAGCTCCCTACGAGCAGTACTTC.

This chain links TRBV14 with TRBJ1-1; TRBD1 is a possible D gene (6 bases). V shed 6 bases and J shed 2 bases, with 13 bases lying between them. Germline CDR1 and CDR2: SGHDN and FVKESK. This CDR3 has 14 residues. CDR3 in amino acids: CASSSWGRNTEAFF. The CDR3 region has the DNA TGTGCCAGCAGTTCCTGGGGGCGAAACACTGAAGCTTTCTTT. Combining the CDR3 with reference TRBV14 and TRBJ1-1 gives the whole variable domain EAGVTQFPSHSVIEKGQTVTLRCDPISGHDNLYWYRRVMGKEIKFLLHFVKESKQDESGMPNNRFLAERTGGTYSTLKVQPAELEDSGVYFCASSSWGRNTEAFFGQGTRLTVV.

The V gene is TRBV7-2, the J gene TRBJ2-7; D possibly corresponds to TRBD1 (6 bases). CDR3 size: 12 residues. The germline V gene encodes CDR1 SGHTA and CDR2 FQGNSA. Deletions cut 7 bases from V and 2 bases from J, with 9 bases between. The CDR3 bases are TGTGCCAGCACCCAGGGGACCTACGAGCAGTACTTC. Translation gives CASTQGTYEQYF.

V is TRBV18 and J is TRBJ2-5; D might be TRBD1 or TRBD2, each matching 6 bases. V gave up 2 bases and J gave up 5 bases, with 15 bases separating them. The CDR3 consists of 15 residues. Germline V gene lookup returns CDR1 KGHSH and CDR2 LQKENI. CDR3 sequence (DNA): TGTGCCAGCTCACCAGTCGCCGGGGGCCGGGAGACCCAGTACTTC. Protein product: CASSPVAGGRETQYF.

This clone was picked up a small number of times. The genes are TRBV2 and TRBJ1-5; the D is unclear. V was clipped by 1 base and J by 5 bases, with 6 bases between them. CDR1 SNHLY and CDR2 FYNNEI come from the germline V gene. This CDR3 has 13 amino acids. DNA of the CDR3: TGTGCCAGCAGTGAAGGAAGCCATCAGCCCCAGCATTTT. This sequence encodes CASSEGSHQPQHF.

V usage is TRBV13 and J usage is TRBJ2-1; the D gene could be TRBD1 or TRBD2 (5 bases each). This CDR3 is 16 amino acids long. The V gene's germline CDR1 is PRHDT and CDR2 FYEKMQ (reference sequence). V was cut by 3 bases and J by 2 bases, with 14 bases left in between. CDR3 sequence reads: CASSFSGTPPYNEQFF. Here the CDR3 DNA reads TGTGCCAGCAGCTTTTCTGGGACCCCCCCCTACAATGAGCAGTTCTTC.

CDR3 DNA sequence: TGTGCCTGGAGTGGGACTGCGCGGACTACCCAGTACTTC. Translated: CAWSGTARTTQYF. V is TRBV30 and J is TRBJ2-5; a possible D gene is TRBD2 (5 bases). V lost 1 base to trimming and J lost 8 bases, with 14 bases between them. There are 13 residues in the CDR3. Per germline, CDR1 GTSNPN and CDR2 SVGIG (reference sequence).

This chain links TRBV11-2 with TRBJ1-1; D ambiguous. V lost 0 bases and J lost 0, with 14 bases in between. The CDR3 consists of 17 residues. Germline CDR1 is SGHAT and CDR2 is FQNNGV. The CDR3, as DNA: TGTGCCAGCAGCTTAGAATCCCCAGCCAATATGAACACTGAAGCTTTCTTT. Its translation is CASSLESPANMNTEAFF.

The V gene is TRBV7-2, the J gene TRBJ2-7, with D possibly being TRBD1 (5 bases). Trimming removed 1 base at V and 1 base at J, with 11 bases between. The germline gives CDR1 SGHTA, CDR2 FQGNSA. CDR3 length equals 15 residues. Here the CDR3 reads CASSLGQTTSYEQYF. Written as DNA, the CDR3 is TGTGCCAGCAGCTTAGGACAGACGACGTCCTACGAGCAGTACTTC.

This chain joins TRBV4-1 and TRBJ2-7; 9 bases agree with TRBD1. The germline V gene has CDR1 MGHRA and CDR2 YSYEKL. This CDR3 has 15 residues. With V trimmed by 0 bases and J by 6 bases, 6 bases remained unmatched. CDR3 in DNA: TGCGCCAGCAGCCAAGACACAGGGGGCGGGCGCGAGCAGTACTTC. This translates into CASSQDTGGGREQYF.

Concerning this clone: This specimen includes other DNA sequences encoding the same CDR3. The chain links TRBV18 to TRBJ2-1, with D unclear. CDR1 and CDR2 from the germline V gene are KGHSH and LQKENI. This CDR3 has 15 residues. The ends were cut back, 3 bases at V and 0 bases at J, with 9 bases in the middle. CDR3 in DNA: TGTGCCAGCTCACCGGACCGGAACTCCTACAATGAGCAGTTCTTC. The encoded protein is CASSPDRNSYNEQFF.